This T cell receptor (beta chain) was found in a study of human T cells and chemical hapten exposure. Study-wide background: Small volume differences among pooled libraries mainly caused per-sample TCR yield variation.

Regarding this clonotype: As yet, its antigen is unknown.

Time point defined: pre-sensitization, week 0. Documented treatment: therapeutic diphenylcyclopropenone sensitization with weekly scalp DPC. Germline lookup yields CDR1 SEHNR and CDR2 FQNEAQ (reference sequence). Unmatched junction bases numbered 6, after V lost 2 bases and J lost 4 bases. The CDR3 extends over 16 amino acids. A single record per CDR3 protein comes from TCRdb applying MiXCR to the RACE reads. The top ten clones hold more than 0.95% of a sample with some 250,000 distinct CDR3 sequences, roughly 7.7% of them seen once. Points from the study as a whole: Patch test score was positively correlated with the counts of PT1 expanded TCRs. Expanded TCRs were compared with controls, and the expanded TCRs formed significantly more large CDR3 similarity clusters.

The source was whole blood, collected in connection with sensitization to the hapten diphenylcyclopropenone (DPC). The TCR sequence derives from a young man with alopecia areata. Some clones in this sample may be carry-over from other donors' samples. The chain uses TRBV7-9 and TRBJ2-2; TRBD1 agrees at 8 bases. CDR3 amino acids: CASSLRRGLTTGELFF. In DNA, the CDR3 is TGTGCCAGCAGCTTACGCAGGGGGCTTACCACCGGGGAGCTGTTTTTT.